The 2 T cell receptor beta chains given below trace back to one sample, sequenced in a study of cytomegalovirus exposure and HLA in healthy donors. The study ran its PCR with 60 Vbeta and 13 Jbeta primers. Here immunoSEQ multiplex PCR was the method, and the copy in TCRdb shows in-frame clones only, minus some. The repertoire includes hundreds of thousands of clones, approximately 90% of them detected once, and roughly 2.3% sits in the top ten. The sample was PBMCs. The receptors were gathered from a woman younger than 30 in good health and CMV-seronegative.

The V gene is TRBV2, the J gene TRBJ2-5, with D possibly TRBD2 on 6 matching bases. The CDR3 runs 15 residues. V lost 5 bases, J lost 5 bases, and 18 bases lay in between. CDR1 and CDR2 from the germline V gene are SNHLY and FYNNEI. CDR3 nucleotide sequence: TGTGCCAGCAGTTGGATGGGGCACAGCGGGGAGACCCAGTACTTC. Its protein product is CASSWMGHSGETQYF.

In DNA, the CDR3 is TGTGCCAGCAGCTTCTTGGACAGAGACTATGGCTACACCTTC. It yields the protein CASSFLDRDYGYTF. The chain recombines TRBV5-8 with TRBJ1-2; D possibly corresponds to TRBD1 (6 bases). Trimming left V 2 bases short and J 3 bases short, with 11 bases between. There are 14 residues in the CDR3. Germline loops: CDR1 SGHTS, CDR2 YDEGEE.